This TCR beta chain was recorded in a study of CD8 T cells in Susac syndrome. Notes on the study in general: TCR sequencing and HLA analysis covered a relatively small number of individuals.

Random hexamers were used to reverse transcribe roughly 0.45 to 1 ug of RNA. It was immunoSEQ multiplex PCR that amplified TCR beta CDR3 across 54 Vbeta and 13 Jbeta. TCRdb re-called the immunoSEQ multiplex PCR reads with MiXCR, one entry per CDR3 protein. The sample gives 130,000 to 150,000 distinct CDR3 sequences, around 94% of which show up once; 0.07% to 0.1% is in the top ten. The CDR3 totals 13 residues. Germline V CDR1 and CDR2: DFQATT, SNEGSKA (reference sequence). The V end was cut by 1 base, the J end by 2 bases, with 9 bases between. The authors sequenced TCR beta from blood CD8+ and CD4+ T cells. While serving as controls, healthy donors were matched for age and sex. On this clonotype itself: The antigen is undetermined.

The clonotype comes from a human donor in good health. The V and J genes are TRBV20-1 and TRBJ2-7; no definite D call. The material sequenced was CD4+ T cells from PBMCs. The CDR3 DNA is TGCAGTGCTAGAGGTATGCACCCCTACGAGCAGTACTTC. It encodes CSARGMHPYEQYF.